The rows below give T cell receptor beta chains drawn from one sample of a study of T-cell memory formation after mild COVID-19. In TCRdb, the 5' RACE reads were re-called with MiXCR into one record per CDR3 protein. Of about 210,000 distinct CDR3 sequences detected, about 27% appear once; the ten largest clones hold over 9.5%. Sequencing was carried out using PBMCs or a T cell subset sorted from them (not recorded which). The receptors here all came from an adult woman who had mild COVID-19 (a few samples of this study predate the infection). Cell type and time point are not known. Both conserved end residues are trimmed from each CDR3.

V: TRBV20-1; J: TRBJ2-2; CDR3: SARASLASTGELF
V: TRBV11-2; J: TRBJ2-7; CDR3: ASSFDQGIYEQY
V: TRBV4-3; J: TRBJ2-3; CDR3: ASSQERAGTNTDTQY
V: TRBV30; J: TRBJ1-2; CDR3: AWSLLGQGGGYGYT
V: TRBV5-1; J: TRBJ2-7; CDR3: ASRVYRESYEQY
V: TRBV11-2; J: TRBJ1-2; CDR3: ASRIGPRDSNYGYT
V: TRBV7-6; J: TRBJ2-7; CDR3: ASSPWTGGGGVYEQY
V: TRBV20-1; J: TRBJ2-1; CDR3: SAMGLAGGIYNEQF
V: TRBV11-2; J: TRBJ1-1; CDR3: ASRQDVKKEAF
V: TRBV7-2; J: TRBJ2-1; CDR3: ASSSSLASNEQF
V: TRBV7-2; J: TRBJ1-2; CDR3: ASSRSVNYGYT